The table lists the clone carrying this T cell receptor beta chain with a few counts. This record comes from a study of blood T cells in healthy people across ages. V shed 8 bases and J 2 bases; nucleotides not matched to a gene: 8. CDR3 length: 15 residues. Germline CDR1 MDHEN, CDR2 SYDVKM. A J-beta primer mix and a sample-barcoded 5' primer were used in a second PCR of about 7 to 12 cycles. A single record per CDR3 protein comes from TCRdb applying MiXCR to the 5' RACE reads. The repertoire holds approximately 780,000 distinct CDR3 sequences, 25% to 30% seen once, with about 3% in the top ten. The same sample was also studied in work on T cells of mothers and their children.

The rearrangement joins TRBV28 to TRBJ2-3; 9 bases are shared with TRBD2. This TCR derives from a boy aged 10-17 years in good health. The sequencing sample was made of blood. CDR3 protein: CASENSGGLTDTQYF. As DNA, the CDR3 is TGTGCCAGCGAGAATAGCGGGGGCCTCACAGATACGCAGTATTTT.